Included here is one TCR beta chain sequence, with context. Deletions cut 7 bases from V and 4 bases from J, with 16 bases between. Germline V gene lookup returns CDR1 SGHRS and CDR2 YFSETQ. The CDR3 contains 14 residues. The sample comes from a study of blood T cell repertoires in COVID-19. Study in general: Collection of acute and convalescent COVID-19 samples took place in the United States, Italy and Spain. PBMCs, B-cell-depleted T cells, or T cells provided the cDNA or gDNA that made up the material.

Original analysis: For nucleated cells, counts were estimated from reference gene primer amplification. This table comes from immunoSEQ multiplex PCR, and its TCRdb copy is limited to in-frame clones, with some not included. V, J and clone size are taken as reported in that table, and D and trimming were inferred from the DNA itself. This table holds fewer than 300,000 clones, approximately 85% found once. This clonotype was sampled from a woman aged 25-40 years with acute or convalescent COVID-19. Sequencing was done on a sample of peripheral blood. This chain uses TRBV5-1 with TRBJ2-3; D may be TRBD2 (6 bases). DNA of the CDR3: TGCGCCAGCCAAGCGGGCCGGGGCCCAGATACGCAGTATTTT. Translated: CASQAGRGPDTQYF. Together with reference TRBV5-1 and TRBJ2-3, the CDR3 gives the full variable domain: KAGVTQTPRYLIKTRGQQVTLSCSPISGHRSVSWYQQTPGQGLQFLFEYFSETQRNKGNFPGRFSGRQFSNSRSEMNVSTLELGDSALYLCASQAGRGPDTQYFGPGTRLTVL.